One and the same sample provided the 25 T cell receptor beta chains below, sequenced in a study of PD-1 blockade in classical Hodgkin lymphoma. After autologous stem cell transplantation all patients relapsed, and prior brentuximab vedotin exposure differed between cohorts. The method was immunoSEQ multiplex PCR; TCRdb's version includes in-frame clones alone and lacks a portion of them. This table has under 30,000 clones, roughly 70% appearing once. Sample: peripheral blood mononuclear cells (PBMCs), taken before the second cycle of nivolumab. The receptors stem from a human donor with classical Hodgkin lymphoma.

The CDR3 here is CASSPKSYSNQPQHF. The DNA of the CDR3 is TGTGCCAGCAGCCCAAAGAGTTATAGCAATCAGCCCCAGCATTTT. V usage is TRBV5-6 and J usage is TRBJ1-5; D is ambiguous. The length of the CDR3 is 15 residues. V lost 4 bases and J lost 0, with 11 bases in between. Germline CDR1 reads SGHDT; CDR2 reads YYEEEE.

In this sample, this clone turned up a few times. The V and J genes are TRBV7-2 and TRBJ1-2; D call uncertain. The germline V gene has CDR1 SGHTA and CDR2 FQGNSA. V lost 5 bases and J 1 base, leaving 17 bases between the germline ends. The CDR3 length is 16 residues. The CDR3 here is CASSRLAGLLNYGYTF. CDR3 coding DNA: TGTGCCAGCAGCCGCCTCGCCGGGCTCCTTAACTATGGCTACACCTTC. The full variable domain, its missing parts supplied by reference TRBV7-2 and TRBJ1-2, is GAGVSQSPSNKVTEKGKDVELRCDPISGHTALYWYRQSLGQGLEFLIYFQGNSAPDKSGLPSDRFSAERTGGSVSTLTIQRTQQEDSAVYLCASSRLAGLLNYGYTFGSGTRLTVV.

The chain uses TRBV7-3 and TRBJ2-7; 7 bases map to TRBD1. CDR1 and CDR2 from the germline V gene are SGHTA and FQGTGA. V trimming: 5 bases; J trimming: 3 bases; junction bases outside the gene matches: 4. The CDR3 is 13 residues long. CDR3 amino acids: CASSMGQYYEQYF. The CDR3 DNA reads TGTGCCAGCAGCATGGGACAGTACTACGAGCAGTACTTC.

V gene TRBV5-1 combines with J gene TRBJ1-1; D remains ambiguous. The CDR3 is 14 amino acids. Germline V gene lookup returns CDR1 SGHRS and CDR2 YFSETQ. Trimming left V 4 bases short and J 1 base short, with 11 bases between. The CDR3 region is CASSATLRNTEAFF. DNA for the CDR3: TGCGCCAGCAGCGCCACGTTAAGGAACACTGAAGCTTTCTTT. Full variable domain (rest looked up from reference TRBV5-1 and TRBJ1-1): KAGVTQTPRYLIKTRGQQVTLSCSPISGHRSVSWYQQTPGQGLQFLFEYFSETQRNKGNFPGRFSGRQFSNSRSEMNVSTLELGDSALYLCASSATLRNTEAFFGQGTRLTVV.

This clone was counted only a few times. V and J are TRBV27 and TRBJ2-1, with TRBD1 identical over 11 bases. This CDR3 comprises 16 residues. The germline CDR1 and CDR2 sequences are MNHEY and SMNVEV (reference sequence). V dropped 1 base and J dropped 7; count of bases not matched to a gene: 6. Here the CDR3 DNA reads TGTGCCAGCAGTTTATACGGACAGGGGGCAGGTAATGAGCAGTTCTTC. This gives the protein CASSLYGQGAGNEQFF.

The rearrangement uses TRBV27 and TRBJ1-5, with 10 bases matching TRBD1. Germline V gene lookup returns CDR1 MNHEY and CDR2 SMNVEV (reference sequence). V shed 6 bases, J shed 7 bases, and the junction held 9 bases outside the gene matches. The CDR3 contains 15 residues. CDR3 sequence (DNA): TGTGCCAGCAGACTGACCGGGACAGGGGTGCAGCCCCAGCATTTT. Translation: CASRLTGTGVQPQHF.

Comment on this clone: Other DNA sequences from this sample encode an identical CDR3 as well. The J gene is TRBJ1-2, the V gene TRBV18; TRBD1 might be the D (5 bases). Germline CDR1 KGHSH, CDR2 LQKENI. The CDR3 covers 13 residues. V lost 3 bases and J 8 bases, leaving 13 bases between the germline ends. The CDR3, as DNA: TGTGCCAGCTCACCCTCAGACAGTAGAGGCTACACCTTC. Translated, it gives CASSPSDSRGYTF. The full variable domain, with the rest looked up from reference TRBV18 and TRBJ1-2, is NAGVMQNPRHLVRRRGQEARLRCSPMKGHSHVYWYRQLPEEGLKFMVYLQKENIIDESGMPKERFSAEFPKEGPSILRIQQVVRGDSAAYFCASSPSDSRGYTFGSGTRLTVV.

The chain combines TRBV6-1 with TRBJ1-5; D is uncertain. V shed 7 bases and J shed 3 bases, with 16 bases lying between them. This CDR3 has 15 amino acids. From germline, CDR1 is MNHNS and CDR2 SASEGT. The CDR3 region is CASIRGDMINQPQHF. CDR3 sequence (DNA): TGTGCCAGCATTCGTGGGGATATGATCAATCAGCCCCAGCATTTT.

This clone was detected ten times or more. The rearrangement uses TRBV30 and TRBJ1-1, with a tentative D call TRBD1 (5 bases). Germline V CDR1 and CDR2: GTSNPN, SVGIG (reference sequence). The V end lost 3 bases, the J end lost 1 base, and 6 bases lay between the germline ends. The CDR3 is 12 amino acids. CDR3 residues: CAWRRGNTEAFF. CDR3 in DNA: TGTGCCTGGAGGAGGGGGAACACTGAAGCTTTCTTT.

V is TRBV7-9 and J is TRBJ2-2; D is possibly TRBD2 (6 bases). Germline V gene lookup returns CDR1 SEHNR and CDR2 FQNEAQ (reference sequence). V was pared by 4 bases and J by 1 base, with 22 bases between. This CDR3 is built from 19 residues. This chain's CDR3 is CASSSERDSPLRNTGELFF. The CDR3 nucleotides are TGTGCCAGCAGCTCGGAACGGGACTCCCCTTTAAGGAACACCGGGGAGCTGTTTTTT.

The chain joins TRBV9 to TRBJ2-1, with D possibly matching TRBD2 (5 bases). Trimming took 2 bases from V and 2 from J, leaving 17 bases between them. CDR3 length equals 17 residues. Germline V lookup: CDR1 SGDLS, CDR2 YYNGEE. The CDR3 loop reads CASSVTMEVSPYNEQFF. In nucleotides, the CDR3 is TGTGCCAGCAGCGTCACCATGGAGGTCTCCCCCTACAATGAGCAGTTCTTC.

This clone showed up just once. The V and J genes are TRBV19 and TRBJ2-2; perhaps TRBD2 as D (6 bases). This CDR3 spans 15 amino acids. V was pared by 6 bases and J by 0 bases, with 11 bases between. CDR1 is LNHDA, CDR2 SQIVND, per germline (reference sequence). The CDR3 nucleotides read TGTGCCAGTAGCCGGGAGCCGGCGAACACCGGGGAGCTGTTTTTT. Amino acid sequence: CASSREPANTGELFF.

The table lists this clone with a count of one. The chain is built from TRBV19 and TRBJ1-1, with D perhaps matching TRBD1 (5 bases). The CDR3 is made up of 15 amino acids. Germline V gene data show CDR1 as LNHDA and CDR2 as SQIVND (reference sequence). Trimming removed 3 bases from V and 5 bases from J, with 16 bases in between. Here the CDR3 DNA reads TGTGCCAGTAGTATGGCGGGGCTTCGGGATACTGAAGCTTTCTTT. It yields the protein CASSMAGLRDTEAFF.

The gene calls are TRBV18 and TRBJ2-3; D is undetermined. V dropped 6 bases and J dropped 2 bases, with 6 bases sitting between them. The CDR3 spans 12 residues. CDR1 is KGHSH, CDR2 LQKENI, per germline. The CDR3, as DNA: TGTGCCAGCTCCCCTTACACAGATACGCAGTATTTT. Amino acids: CASSPYTDTQYF.

J is TRBJ1-5 and V is TRBV28; a weak D match, TRBD1 (5 bases). Germline CDR1 reads MDHEN; CDR2 reads SYDVKM. V lost 6 bases and J lost 0, with 24 bases in between. The CDR3 sequence is 19 residues long. In nucleotides, the CDR3 is TGTGCCAGCAGCCGATCCCTCCTGACAGCGGACAATAGCAATCAGCCCCAGCATTTT. Its translation: CASSRSLLTADNSNQPQHF.

This chain links TRBV28 with TRBJ1-3, with D tentatively TRBD1 (5 bases). The germline V gene encodes CDR1 MDHEN and CDR2 SYDVKM. Trimming took off 6 bases at V and 9 bases at J, with 21 bases between the two ends. This CDR3 is 15 amino acids long. The CDR3 DNA sequence: TGTGCCAGCAGCCCAGCCTCGACAGCCGCCGGCACCATATATTTT. Its protein is CASSPASTAAGTIYF.

The chain recombines TRBV28 with TRBJ1-5, with D possibly being TRBD1 (6 bases). There are 15 residues in the CDR3. Looked up from germline, CDR1 is MDHEN and CDR2 is SYDVKM. V shed 4 bases and J shed 5 bases, with 15 bases lying between them. The CDR3 reads CASSSSGGGDQPQHF. The CDR3 nucleotides are TGTGCCAGCAGTTCTAGCGGGGGGGGCGATCAGCCCCAGCATTTT.

There are a few counts of this clone. Written as DNA, the CDR3 is TGTGCCAGCAGTGAAACCGGACAAATGGCAACTAATGAAAAACTGTTTTTT. This translates into CASSETGQMATNEKLFF. V usage is TRBV6-1 and J usage is TRBJ1-4, with TRBD1 as a possible D gene (5 bases). Trimming took 2 bases from V and 0 from J, leaving 13 bases between them. This CDR3 region has 17 residues. Per germline, CDR1 MNHNS and CDR2 SASEGT.

The sample holds one count of this clone. V is TRBV5-6 and J is TRBJ1-5, with 8 bases aligning to TRBD1. Germline V lookup: CDR1 SGHDT, CDR2 YYEEEE. The CDR3 consists of 15 residues. Germline trimming cut 2 bases from V and 6 bases from J; bases unmatched to any gene: 7. The DNA of the CDR3 is TGTGCCAGCAGCTTCTTTACAGGGGGGGGTCAGCCCCAGCATTTT. Translating it yields CASSFFTGGGQPQHF.

V is TRBV28 and J is TRBJ1-2; maybe TRBD1 (6 bases). V dropped 8 bases and J dropped 5 bases, with 12 bases sitting between them. This CDR3 region has 12 residues. Looked up from germline, CDR1 is MDHEN and CDR2 is SYDVKM. CDR3 in amino acids: CASVGQGYGYTF. DNA of the CDR3: TGTGCCAGCGTCGGGCAGGGGTATGGCTACACCTTC.

This clone was picked up a small number of times. V is TRBV28 and J is TRBJ1-1; no reliable D call. V lost 7 bases to trimming and J lost 3 bases, with 12 bases between them. The germline V gene encodes CDR1 MDHEN and CDR2 SYDVKM. The CDR3 totals 13 residues. The CDR3 sequence: CASMGLTYTEAFF. DNA for the CDR3: TGTGCCAGCATGGGGTTAACCTACACTGAAGCTTTCTTT.

This clone was detected once. The chain is built from TRBV28 and TRBJ2-3, with no clear D. CDR1 is MDHEN and CDR2 is SYDVKM in the germline V gene. The CDR3 sequence is 13 residues long. V was clipped by 5 bases and J by 2 bases, with 8 bases between them. CDR3 sequence reads: CASSVVLTDTQYF. The CDR3 bases are TGTGCCAGCAGTGTCGTCCTCACAGATACGCAGTATTTT.

V usage is TRBV7-8 and J usage is TRBJ2-3; D is unresolved. Trimming removed 5 bases at V and 3 bases at J, with 6 bases between. The CDR3 has 12 amino acids. Germline CDR1 and CDR2: SGHVS and FQNEAQ. CDR3 DNA sequence: TGTGCCAGCAGCCCTGGAACAGATACGCAGTATTTT. Translating it yields CASSPGTDTQYF.

The gene calls are TRBV20-1 and TRBJ2-1; D is undetermined. This CDR3 has 10 residues. The V end lost 8 bases, the J end lost 10 bases, and 12 bases lay between the germline ends. Germline V gene data show CDR1 as DFQATT and CDR2 as SNEGSKA (reference sequence). The CDR3, as DNA: TGCAGTTCCAGGACGGTAGAGCAGTTCTTC. As protein: CSSRTVEQFF.

This clone turned up a few times. The chain has TRBV5-6 and TRBJ1-3; TRBD1 matches at 7 bases. V gave up 1 base and J gave up 4 bases; unmatched junction bases: 8. Germline V lookup: CDR1 SGHDT, CDR2 YYEEEE. The CDR3 loop spans 16 amino acids. CDR3 nucleotide sequence: TGTGCCAGCAGCTTGTTAACAGGGGAATCGGGAAACACCATATATTTT. Its protein product is CASSLLTGESGNTIYF. Filled out from reference TRBV5-6 and TRBJ1-3, the complete variable domain reads DAGVTQSPTHLIKTRGQQVTLRCSPKSGHDTVSWYQQALGQGPQFIFQYYEEEERQRGNFPDRFSGHQFPNYSSELNVNALLLGDSALYLCASSLLTGESGNTIYFGEGSWLTVV.